The 15 T cell receptor beta chains below all came from one sample that was sequenced in a study of cytomegalovirus exposure and HLA in healthy donors (dated 2017 in TCRdb). The library relied on the immunoSEQ multiplex PCR assay. A mixture of 60 forward primers for TCR Vbeta segments and 13 reverse primers for TCR Jbeta segments was used in the multiplex PCR. Imported from immuneACCESS, the table was reduced by TCRdb to in-frame sequences with V and J called. These copies leave out some clones; in studies compared against another copy, an unresolved V gene accounts for under half, and the cause of the remainder is not known. For this sample the table gives about 170,000 clones, of which roughly 72% were detected only once. 6% to 7.5% of the sample belongs to the ten largest clones. The sequencing sample was made of PBMCs. Every receptor here comes from a man aged 35-49 years in good health and CMV-seropositive.

V and J are TRBV4-3 and TRBJ2-5, with D perhaps matching TRBD1 (7 bases). This CDR3 contains 17 residues. V lost 0 bases to trimming and J lost 0 bases, with 14 bases between them. The germline V gene encodes CDR1 LGHNA and CDR2 YSLEER. The CDR3 spells CASSQDRAGGYQETQYF. The CDR3 DNA follows: TGCGCCAGCAGCCAAGATAGGGCAGGGGGGTACCAAGAGACCCAGTACTTC.

The chain combines TRBV19 with TRBJ1-5, with 7 positions matching TRBD1. CDR1 and CDR2 from the germline V gene are LNHDA and SQIVND (reference sequence). The CDR3 is 12 amino acids. Losses at the gene ends were 10 bases for V and 2 bases for J; bases not matched to a gene: 2. The CDR3 protein is CATTGGNQPQHF. DNA for the CDR3: TGTGCCACTACAGGGGGCAATCAGCCCCAGCATTTT. Filled out from reference TRBV19 and TRBJ1-5, the complete variable domain reads DGGITQSPKYLFRKEGQNVTLSCEQNLNHDAMYWYRQDPGQGLRLIYYSQIVNDFQKGDIAEGYSVSREKKESFPLTVTSAQKNPTAFYLCATTGGNQPQHFGDGTRLSIL.

The chain is built from TRBV6-5 and TRBJ2-1; no clear D. Trimming cost V 6 bases and J 9 bases, with 18 bases left between them. Germline assignment: CDR1 MNHEY and CDR2 SVGAGI. This CDR3 has 14 amino acids. CDR3 in DNA: TGTGCCAGCAGCCGCACACAGACCCGGCTTGAGCAGTTCTTC. Protein: CASSRTQTRLEQFF.

This clone has just one count. CDR3 region: CAWRSSGYSYEQYF. As DNA, the CDR3 is TGTGCCTGGAGAAGTAGCGGGTACTCCTACGAGCAGTACTTC. The V and J genes are TRBV30 and TRBJ2-7, with 7 positions matching TRBD2. Germline CDR1 is GTSNPN and CDR2 is SVGIG (reference sequence). The CDR3 is 14 amino acids. J was trimmed by 0 bases and V by 3 bases; bases with no gene match: 5. Full variable domain (missing parts from reference TRBV30 and TRBJ2-7): SQTIHQWPATLVQPVGSPLSLECTVEGTSNPNLYWYRQAAGRGLQLLFYSVGIGQISSEVPQNLSASRPQDRQFILSSKKLLLSDSGFYLCAWRSSGYSYEQYFGPGTRLTVT.

The chain couples TRBV5-1 to TRBJ2-5; 9 bases agree with TRBD2. Germline values: CDR1 SGHRS, CDR2 YFSETQ. The CDR3 totals 15 residues. J gave up 5 bases and V 2 bases, and 7 bases lay outside the gene matches. In DNA form, the CDR3 reads TGCGCCAGCAGCTTTGGCGGGGGGGCAGGGGAGACCCAGTACTTC. Translation: CASSFGGGAGETQYF.

The rearrangement joins TRBV4-3 to TRBJ1-4; D not resolved. V lost 1 base and J 1 base, leaving 7 bases between the germline ends. This CDR3 has 15 amino acids. From germline, CDR1 is LGHNA and CDR2 YSLEER. The CDR3 region has the DNA TGCGCCAGCAGCCAAGGCGGGTTAACTAATGAAAAACTGTTTTTT. This sequence encodes CASSQGGLTNEKLFF.

The genes are TRBV5-4 and TRBJ2-5, with 10 positions matching TRBD1. Near its end, the DNA agrees better with TRBJ2-7, so the J call may be wrong. CDR1 is SGHNT and CDR2 is YYREEE in the germline V gene (reference sequence). The CDR3 spans 14 residues. CDR3 DNA: TGTGCCAGCAGCTGGGACAGGGGAGGTTACGAGCAGTACTTC. Translating gives CASSWDRGGYEQYF.

The J gene is TRBJ1-2, the V gene TRBV6-6; D might be TRBD1 (5 bases). Germline CDR1 and CDR2: MNHNY and SVGAGI (reference sequence). With 0 bases removed from V and 6 bases from J, the gap between germline ends came to 17 bases. CDR3 size: 16 residues. This CDR3 reads CASSYSTGDGRDGYTF. The CDR3 region has the DNA TGTGCCAGCAGTTACTCGACGGGGGATGGGAGGGATGGCTACACCTTC.

This chain uses TRBV11-1 with TRBJ2-7; D remains unclear. This CDR3 has 13 residues. V dropped 8 bases and J dropped 2 bases, with 13 bases sitting between them. Germline CDR1 and CDR2: SGHAT and FQDESV (reference sequence). CDR3 sequence reads: CASRDIITYEQYF. The CDR3 DNA reads as TGTGCCAGCCGAGATATTATTACCTACGAGCAGTACTTC.

J is TRBJ2-3 and V is TRBV19; D is perhaps TRBD1 (6 bases). This CDR3 is 16 amino acids long. Deletions cut 2 bases from V and 5 bases from J, with 17 bases between. Germline V gene data show CDR1 as LNHDA and CDR2 as SQIVND (reference sequence). The CDR3 reads CASSIQGDSRGDTQYF. CDR3 coding DNA: TGTGCCAGTAGTATACAGGGCGACAGCAGGGGAGATACGCAGTATTTT.

This chain links TRBV5-1 with TRBJ2-7, with TRBD1 identical over 8 bases. The CDR3 is made up of 14 amino acids. J was trimmed by 3 bases and V by 6 bases; bases with no gene match: 8. CDR1 SGHRS and CDR2 YFSETQ come from the germline V gene. CDR3 in DNA: TGCGCCAGCAAGGGACAGGTGATGAACTACGAGCAGTACTTC. Its protein product is CASKGQVMNYEQYF.

This sequence joins TRBV11-1 and TRBJ2-5; tentatively, D is TRBD2 (5 bases). Trimming took off 1 base at V and 1 base at J, with 10 bases between the two ends. CDR1 and CDR2 (germline): SGHAT, FQDESV (reference sequence). CDR3 length: 15 amino acids. DNA for the CDR3: TGTGCCAGCAGCTTAGGTCGGGGTGCCCAAGAGACCCAGTACTTC. Translation: CASSLGRGAQETQYF.

The chain links TRBV19 to TRBJ1-3; the D gene is possibly TRBD1 (5 bases). V lost 7 bases, J lost 4 bases, and 17 bases lay in between. The CDR3 loop spans 15 amino acids. Germline CDR1 reads LNHDA; CDR2 reads SQIVND (reference sequence). The CDR3 nucleotides read TGTGCCAGTAAAGGCCTTGGGGCAGGGGGAAACACCATATATTTT. Its translation is CASKGLGAGGNTIYF.

This clone showed up just a few times. This rearrangement joins TRBV19 to TRBJ1-4; tentative D call: TRBD1 (5 bases). V was pared by 3 bases and J by 8 bases, with 13 bases between. Germline-derived CDR1 and CDR2 are LNHDA and SQIVND (reference sequence). The CDR3 is made up of 14 amino acids. CDR3 DNA sequence: TGTGCCAGTAGTATGATGGCGGGGGAGGAAAAACTGTTTTTT. Its translation: CASSMMAGEEKLFF.

V is TRBV30 and J is TRBJ2-7; TRBD1 matches at 12 bases. Trimming removed 4 bases from V and 6 bases from J; junction bases left unmatched: 4. Looked up from germline, CDR1 is GTSNPN and CDR2 is SVGIG (reference sequence). This CDR3 contains 13 residues. The CDR3 spells CAWTRDRGLEQYF. CDR3 sequence (DNA): TGTGCCTGGACTCGGGACAGGGGGCTCGAGCAGTACTTC. Supplemented by reference TRBV30 and TRBJ2-7, the full variable domain reads SQTIHQWPATLVQPVGSPLSLECTVEGTSNPNLYWYRQAAGRGLQLLFYSVGIGQISSEVPQNLSASRPQDRQFILSSKKLLLSDSGFYLCAWTRDRGLEQYFGPGTRLTVT.